The following is a TCR beta chain sequence with its context. This entry is derived from a study of blood T cell repertoires in COVID-19. Study-level information: From the United States, Italy and Spain came samples of acute and convalescent COVID-19. Sources were T cells, B-cell-depleted T cells, or PBMCs; the material itself was cDNA or gDNA.

This CDR3 has 15 amino acids. Between the trimmed V and J ends, which lost 2 bases and 0 bases, there was a span of 8 bases. The germline V gene has CDR1 SGHAT and CDR2 FQNNGV. As handled by the study authors: Scientists estimated how many nucleated cells there were by amplifying reference gene primers. Profiling relied on immunoSEQ multiplex PCR, and the TCRdb table lists in-frame clones only, not all of them. V and J calls plus clone size are reproduced from that table; the DNA served to infer D and trimming. The top ten hold around 4.4% of the sample, which has about 110,000 clones, 84% seen once.

The TCR comes from a human donor in a cohort sampled during active COVID-19. V gene TRBV11-2 combines with J gene TRBJ2-1; D not resolved. Sequenced material: peripheral blood. CDR3 loop: CASSLRVLSYNEQFF. The DNA of the CDR3 is TGTGCCAGCAGCTTACGGGTCCTCTCCTACAATGAGCAGTTCTTC.